This T cell receptor beta chain is from a study of vaccination and CD4 T cells after COVID-19. Whole-study context: Convalescent cases consisted of six males and four females, of whom two were Hispanic.

Oncomine TCR Beta short-read sequencing was applied to DNA from cultured CD4+ T cells. Investigators isolated genomic DNA from cultured CD4+ T cells. TCRdb reprocessed the PCR reads via MiXCR and lists one record per CDR3 protein. The table lists about 18,000 distinct CDR3 sequences, 50% to 70% of them singletons. Treatment: roughly ten-day PBMC culture with coronavirus spike peptide pools or control peptides (ViraFEST assay). Per well, 1.5 million to 2.5 million PBMCs were cultured in the presence of 9 to 10 IU/ml IL-2 and around 9.5 ug/ml peptide pools. Half the medium was exchanged for fresh IL-2 medium on days 3 and 7. Concerning this clonotype itself: Its matching antigen is unknown.

This CDR3 is 12 amino acids long. In germline, CDR1 is MNHNS, CDR2 SASEGT. Trimming left V 8 bases short and J 6 bases short, with 10 bases between. The gene calls are TRBV6-1 and TRBJ2-2; no clear D. The TCR sequence derives from a human donor who had recovered from COVID-19. Source: CD4+ T cells from blood, cultured in vitro, taken after SARS-CoV-2 vaccination. CDR3 region: CASQSRSGELFF. The CDR3 DNA reads TGTGCCAGCCAAAGTAGGTCCGGGGAGCTGTTTTTT.